This T cell receptor beta chain comes out of a study of blood T cell repertoires in COVID-19. Across the whole study: Nucleic acid was either cDNA or gDNA, and it came from T cells, B-cell-depleted T cells, or PBMCs.

Here immunoSEQ multiplex PCR was the method, and the copy in TCRdb shows in-frame clones only, minus some. This sample yields more than 150,000 clones, of which around four fifths are seen a single time; more than 4.5% belongs to the top ten. This CDR3 region has 13 residues. Per germline, CDR1 SGHAT and CDR2 FQNNGV. V lost 6 bases to trimming and J lost 7 bases, with 15 bases between them. The origin of this receptor is a woman aged 25 to 39 with acute or convalescent COVID-19. The specimen sequenced was peripheral blood. The rearrangement uses TRBV11-2 and TRBJ1-1; no firm D call. In nucleotides, the CDR3 is TGTGCCAGCAGAGTCGTGGGCAGTATTGAAGCTTTCTTT. Translation gives CASRVVGSIEAFF. The full variable domain, in which reference TRBV11-2 and TRBJ1-1 provide the parts outside the CDR3, is EAGVAQSPRYKIIEKRQSVAFWCNPISGHATLYWYQQILGQGPKLLIQFQNNGVVDDSQLPKDRFSAERLKGVDSTLKIQPAKLEDSAVYLCASRVVGSIEAFFGQGTRLTVV.